This record covers a single T cell receptor beta chain. The record originates from a study of cytomegalovirus exposure and HLA in healthy donors. PCR amplification relied on 60 Vbeta primers (plus 13 Jbeta primers). Generated by immunoSEQ multiplex PCR, the TCRdb table keeps only in-frame clones and is missing some. The sample lists 110,000 to 150,000 clones; less than 80% were seen once. CDR1 and CDR2 from the germline V gene are SEHNR and FQNEAQ (reference sequence). This CDR3 has 17 amino acids. Trimming pared 1 base from V and 0 bases from J, leaving 15 bases between. This chain links TRBV7-9 with TRBJ1-1, with D unresolved. The origin of this receptor is a woman aged 50 to 60 in good health and CMV-seropositive. The specimen sequenced was PBMCs. CDR3 coding DNA: TGTGCCAGCAGCTTAGGCCCCAGGTTTGAGCTGAACACTGAAGCTTTCTTT. It yields the protein CASSLGPRFELNTEAFF.